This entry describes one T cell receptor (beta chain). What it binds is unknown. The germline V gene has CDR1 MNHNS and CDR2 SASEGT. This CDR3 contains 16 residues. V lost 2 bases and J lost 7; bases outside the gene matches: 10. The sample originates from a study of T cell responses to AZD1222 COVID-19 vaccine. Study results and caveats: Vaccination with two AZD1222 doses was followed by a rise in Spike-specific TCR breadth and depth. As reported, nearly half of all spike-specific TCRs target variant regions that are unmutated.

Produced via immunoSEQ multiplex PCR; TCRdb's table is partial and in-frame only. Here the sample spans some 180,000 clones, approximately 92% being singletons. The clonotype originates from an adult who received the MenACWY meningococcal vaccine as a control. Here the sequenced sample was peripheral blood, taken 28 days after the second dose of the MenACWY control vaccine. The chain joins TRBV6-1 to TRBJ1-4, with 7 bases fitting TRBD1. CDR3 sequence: CASSENGAGGTEKLFF. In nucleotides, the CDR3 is TGTGCCAGCAGTGAAAATGGGGCAGGGGGTACTGAAAAACTGTTTTTT.